This is a list of T cell receptor beta chains from one sample in a study of T cell clonotyping in hematopoietic cell transplantation. The assay was immunoSEQ multiplex PCR, and TCRdb's table has in-frame clones only and misses some. The repertoire holds more than 25,000 clones, with 85% to 95% as singletons. This specimen consisted of peripheral blood mononuclear cells, obtained before stem cell transplant. These receptors were collected from a man aged 45-65 years with acute myeloid leukemia. Some clones in this sample may be carry-over from other donors' samples. CDR3s include the opening cysteine and the closing phenylalanine or tryptophan. A D gene is named only where the DNA matches it firmly. Clone sizes are given selectively: once, few, many, or a class where the clone is expanded.

>TRBV5-6|-|-|12|TRBJ2-3
CASSPGTDTQYF
TGTGCCAGCAGCCCCGGGACAGATACGCAGTATTTT
>TRBV6-6|-|-|11|TRBJ2-1
CASSAESEQFF
TGTGCCAGCAGTGCCGAGAGTGAGCAGTTCTTC
>TRBV28|-|-|15|TRBJ1-5
CASGGPARSNQPQHF
TGTGCCAGCGGGGGACCCGCGCGAAGCAATCAGCCCCAGCATTTT
>TRBV18|-|-|12|TRBJ2-3
CASSPSTDTQYF
TGTGCCAGCTCACCTTCCACAGATACGCAGTATTTT
>TRBV6-1|once|TRBD1|14|TRBJ2-7
CASSVGTGGYEQYF
TGTGCCAGCAGTGTTGGGACAGGGGGGTACGAGCAGTACTTC
>TRBV5-1|-|-|15|TRBJ1-1
CASSLEAAVNTEAFF
TGCGCCAGCAGCTTGGAAGCCGCCGTAAACACTGAAGCTTTCTTT
>TRBV30|once|-|14|TRBJ1-1
CAWRGDRLRRGAFF
TGTGCCTGGAGGGGCGACAGGCTCCGACGTGGAGCTTTCTTT
>TRBV5-6|-|TRBD2|17|TRBJ2-1
CASSLGPGTSAYNEQFF
TGTGCCAGCAGCTTGGGGCCCGGGACTAGCGCCTACAATGAGCAGTTCTTC
>TRBV30|-|TRBD1|13|TRBJ1-6
CARKGTGDSPLHF
TGTGCCCGCAAGGGGACAGGGGATTCACCCCTCCACTTT
>TRBV28|-|-|14|TRBJ1-4
CASSLKTGAEKLFF
TGTGCCAGCAGTTTAAAGACGGGTGCTGAAAAACTGTTTTTT
>TRBV5-1|few|-|15|TRBJ2-3
CASSLGGSGTDTQYF
TGCGCCAGCAGCTTGGGGGGGAGTGGCACAGATACGCAGTATTTT
>TRBV7-2|once|TRBD2|14|TRBJ2-7
CASSLTGLVYEQYF
TGTGCCAGCAGCTTAACGGGACTAGTCTACGAGCAGTACTTC
>TRBV10-1|-|-|13|TRBJ2-5
CASSEADQETQYF
TGCGCCAGCAGTGAGGCCGACCAAGAGACCCAGTACTTC
>TRBV4-3|-|-|16|TRBJ2-7
CASSQDLGGKRGEQYF
TGCGCCAGCAGCCAAGATCTAGGGGGGAAACGGGGCGAGCAGTACTTC
>TRBV7-2|-|TRBD1|15|TRBJ2-3
CASSLVGQGSDTQYF
TGTGCCAGCAGCTTAGTAGGACAGGGCTCAGATACGCAGTATTTT
>TRBV4-1|-|-|15|TRBJ1-2
CASSRLWAQNYGYTF
TGCGCCAGCAGCCGGCTATGGGCCCAGAACTATGGCTACACCTTC
>TRBV10-3|-|-|16|TRBJ2-1
CAISDHSLSSYNEQFF
TGTGCCATCAGTGATCACTCCCTGAGCTCCTACAATGAGCAGTTCTTC
>TRBV4-1|-|TRBD1|17|TRBJ1-2
CASSQRSAGTVSGGYTF
TGCGCCAGCAGCCAAAGGTCGGCCGGGACAGTTTCTGGTGGCTACACCTTC
>TRBV7-9|-|-|12|TRBJ2-5
CASSPEVETQYF
TGTGCCAGCAGCCCCGAGGTGGAGACCCAGTACTTC
>TRBV13|-|-|16|TRBJ2-1
CASSHIGKSSYNEQFF
TGTGCCAGCAGCCACATCGGGAAGAGCTCCTACAATGAGCAGTTCTTC
>TRBV2|-|TRBD1|17|TRBJ2-7
CAISPGQGYSGLYEQYF
TGTGCCATCTCTCCGGGACAGGGTTATAGCGGGCTCTACGAGCAGTACTTC
>TRBV28|-|-|16|TRBJ2-4
CASSLPRTVAKNIQYF
TGTGCCAGCAGTTTACCTAGGACAGTAGCCAAAAACATTCAGTACTTC
>TRBV28|-|TRBD1|14|TRBJ1-2
CASRRPGQGVGYTF
TGTGCCAGCAGACGCCCCGGACAGGGGGTCGGCTACACCTTC
>TRBV12-1|-|-|16|TRBJ2-3
CASSFEVAGAGDTQYF
TGTGCCAGCAGCTTTGAGGTAGCGGGAGCGGGAGATACGCAGTATTTT
>TRBV27|-|-|13|TRBJ2-3
CASSQLSTDTQYF
TGTGCCAGCAGCCAACTTAGCACAGATACGCAGTATTTT
>TRBV4-1|-|-|15|TRBJ1-2
CASSPGAGSNYGYTF
TGCGCCAGCAGCCCTGGAGCAGGGTCTAACTATGGCTACACCTTC
>TRBV11-2|-|-|15|TRBJ1-3
CASSGRGIIGNTIYF
TGTGCCAGCAGTGGGAGGGGCATCATTGGAAACACCATATATTTT
>TRBV9|-|-|14|TRBJ1-2
CASSPSAGEYGYTF
TGTGCCAGCAGCCCAAGTGCGGGTGAATATGGCTACACCTTC
>TRBV7-2|-|-|15|TRBJ1-3
CASSLTTDSGNTIYF
TGTGCCAGCAGCTTAACCACGGACTCTGGAAACACCATATATTTT
>TRBV19|-|TRBD2|15|TRBJ2-7
CASRPRTSADYEQYF
TGTGCCAGTAGACCCAGGACTAGCGCAGACTACGAGCAGTACTTC
>TRBV5-4|-|-|14|TRBJ1-5
CASSLAGDGQPQHF
TGTGCCAGCAGCTTGGCCGGTGATGGTCAGCCCCAGCATTTT
>TRBV6-6|-|-|14|TRBJ1-5
CASSYADGNQPQHF
TGTGCCAGCAGTTACGCGGACGGCAATCAGCCCCAGCATTTT
>TRBV7-6|-|-|15|TRBJ2-5
CASSLGGRAKETQYF
TGTGCCAGCAGCTTAGGGGGGCGGGCAAAAGAGACCCAGTACTTC
>TRBV19|-|-|12|TRBJ1-1
CASSDRYTEAFF
TGTGCCAGTAGTGACAGGTACACTGAAGCTTTCTTT
>TRBV5-4|-|-|15|TRBJ2-3
CASSYPTTASNTQYF
TGTGCCAGCAGTTACCCAACGACGGCATCCAATACGCAGTATTTT
>TRBV6-1|once|-|15|TRBJ1-1
CASSETTRVNTEAFF
TGTGCCAGCAGTGAGACGACCAGGGTTAACACTGAAGCTTTCTTT
>TRBV7-7|-|-|14|TRBJ2-5
CASSFRVSEETQYF
TGTGCCAGCAGCTTCAGGGTTTCGGAGGAGACCCAGTACTTC
>TRBV7-8|-|-|16|TRBJ1-5
CASSLVGAGANQPQHF
TGTGCCAGCAGCTTAGTCGGGGCGGGGGCAAATCAGCCCCAGCATTTT
>TRBV19|-|TRBD1|18|TRBJ2-6
CASLSRDRGLGFANVLTF
TGTGCCAGCCTATCCCGGGACAGGGGGCTCGGGTTCGCCAACGTCCTGACTTTC
>TRBV5-6|-|TRBD1|16|TRBJ1-3
CASSPRDSYSGNTIYF
TGTGCCAGCAGCCCTCGGGACAGCTACTCTGGAAACACCATATATTTT